Below are 14 T cell receptor beta chains sequenced from a single sample in a study of blood T cells in healthy people across ages. A second PCR, run for about 7 to 11 cycles, used a sample-barcoded 5' primer plus a J-beta primer mix. One entry per CDR3 protein, called by TCRdb with MiXCR from the 5' RACE reads. The sample has roughly 680,000 distinct CDR3 sequences; over 40% are singletons. Input material: blood. The origin of the receptors is an elderly woman in good health.

This clonotype came up many times. The rearrangement uses TRBV20-1 and TRBJ2-4; possibly TRBD1 for D (6 bases). Looked up from germline, CDR1 is DFQATT and CDR2 is SNEGSKA (reference sequence). V shed 5 bases and J shed 2 bases, with 10 bases lying between them. There are 13 residues in the CDR3. CDR3 nucleotides: TGCAGTGCTTCCACAGGGACCAAAAACATTCAGTACTTC. This translates into CSASTGTKNIQYF.

This clonotype came up once. A much larger clone is a single base away; this may be a read error. The chain combines TRBV7-9 with TRBJ2-3; D is ambiguous. The CDR3 loop spans 13 amino acids. The V end lost 3 bases, the J end lost 5 bases, and 9 bases lay between the germline ends. Germline V gives CDR1 SEHNR, CDR2 FQNEAQ (reference sequence). CDR3 sequence reads: CASSFALGDTQYF. DNA for the CDR3: TGTGCCAGCAGCTTCGCACTTGGAGATACGCAGTATTTT.

This clonotype has more than one count but fewer than ten. The V and J genes are TRBV7-2 and TRBJ2-3; no reliable D call. V was clipped by 5 bases and J by 5 bases, with 17 bases between them. The length of the CDR3 is 15 residues. CDR1 is SGHTA and CDR2 is FQGNSA in the germline V gene. The chain's CDR3 is CASSPTGLSEDTQYF. In DNA, the CDR3 is TGTGCCAGCAGCCCGACGGGCCTGTCCGAAGATACGCAGTATTTT.

This chain uses TRBV4-2 with TRBJ2-4; TRBD2 matches 8 bases. The J call may be wrong; the DNA end is better matched by TRBJ2-7. The CDR3 has 16 residues. Germline V gives CDR1 LGHNA, CDR2 YNFKEQ. The CDR3 sequence is CASSQDRVSGISEQYF. CDR3 nucleotides: TGTGCCAGCAGCCAAGATCGGGTTAGCGGGATCTCCGAGCAGTACTTC.

This rearrangement joins TRBV12-3 or TRBV12-4 to TRBJ2-3, with 10 bases identical to TRBD2. V lost 5 bases and J lost 8; bases outside the gene matches: 16. This CDR3 is 17 amino acids long. The CDR3 loop is CASSPIRLAGGAGTQYF. The CDR3 DNA follows: TGTGCCAGCAGTCCCATCAGATTAGCGGGAGGTGCAGGTACGCAGTATTTT.

This clonotype came up many times. The rearrangement joins TRBV28 to TRBJ1-5, with 10 bases lining up with TRBD1. The trim removed 5 bases at V and 7 bases at J, leaving 11 bases unmatched. The CDR3 is 16 residues long. CDR1 and CDR2 (germline): MDHEN, SYDVKM. CDR3 protein: CASSPKTGGPWQPQHF. The CDR3 coding sequence is TGTGCCAGCAGTCCAAAGACAGGGGGCCCTTGGCAGCCCCAGCATTTT.

This clonotype was picked up many times. This chain joins TRBV12-3 or TRBV12-4 and TRBJ1-5; tentative D call: TRBD1 (5 bases). Trimming pared 5 bases from V and 5 bases from J, leaving 13 bases between. The CDR3 is 14 residues long. The CDR3 sequence is CASSGQGRDQPQHF. The CDR3 coding sequence is TGTGCCAGCAGTGGCCAGGGTAGGGATCAGCCCCAGCATTTT.

The chain joins TRBV27 to TRBJ2-1; 10 bases are shared with TRBD2. Germline-derived CDR1 and CDR2 are MNHEY and SMNVEV (reference sequence). This CDR3 is built from 17 residues. V lost 0 bases to trimming and J lost 3 bases; unmatched junction nucleotides: 5. The CDR3 region is CASSLSGLAPLYNEQFF. The DNA for the CDR3 is TGTGCCAGCAGTTTATCGGGACTAGCGCCCCTCTACAATGAGCAGTTCTTC.

This clonotype showed up just a few times. The chain carries TRBV5-1 and TRBJ1-1; D is unclear. This CDR3 region has 12 residues. The germline gives CDR1 SGHRS, CDR2 YFSETQ. The V end was cut by 2 bases, the J end by 6 bases, with 8 bases between. The CDR3 coding sequence is TGCGCCAGCAGCTTAAGTGGGTCTGAAGCTTTCTTT. Translating gives CASSLSGSEAFF.

In the case of this clonotype: Being one base from a much bigger clone, this may be a read error. The rearrangement joins TRBV12-3 or TRBV12-4 to TRBJ2-1, with 8 bases fitting TRBD1. The CDR3 runs 14 residues. J lost 8 bases, V lost 5 bases, and 8 bases had no gene match. In DNA form, the CDR3 reads TGTGCCAGCAGTGTGAGTCAGGGGGCAGATGAGCAGTTCTTC. It yields the protein CASSVSQGADEQFF.

The chain uses TRBV14 and TRBJ2-1; the D gene is possibly TRBD2 (5 bases). CDR1 is SGHDN and CDR2 is FVKESK in the germline V gene. Trimming took off 2 bases at V and 7 bases at J, with 12 bases between the two ends. This CDR3 spans 14 amino acids. The CDR3 nucleotides read TGTGCCAGCAGCCAATGGGTCCGAGGGAATGAGCAGTTCTTC. Translating it yields CASSQWVRGNEQFF.

The chain links TRBV15 to TRBJ2-3; 9 bases align to TRBD1. CDR3 size: 16 residues. J was trimmed by 10 bases and V by 1 base; bases with no gene match: 12. Looked up from germline, CDR1 is LNHNV and CDR2 is YYDKDF (reference sequence). CDR3 sequence: CATSRVGTGSLRSQYF. The CDR3 DNA reads as TGTGCCACCAGCAGAGTCGGGACAGGGTCCCTTAGATCGCAGTATTTT.

V is TRBV12-3 or TRBV12-4 and J is TRBJ2-3, with no clear D. The CDR3 runs 14 residues. Trimming left V 6 bases short and J 2 bases short, with 12 bases between. The CDR3 DNA reads as TGTGCCAGCAGGTCACGGGTAAACACAGATACGCAGTATTTT. Amino acids: CASRSRVNTDTQYF.

This chain connects TRBV3-1 to TRBJ2-5, with D tentatively TRBD1 (6 bases). Matching the DNA end better, TRBJ2-7 makes the J call doubtful. This CDR3 contains 17 residues. Germline V gene lookup returns CDR1 LGHDT and CDR2 YNNKEL (reference sequence). The CDR3 here is CASSQGGTVGALTEQYF. The CDR3, as DNA: TGTGCCAGCAGCCAAGGTGGAACAGTGGGGGCCCTTACCGAGCAGTACTTC.